Each of the 3 T cell receptor beta chains below was sequenced from the same sample in a study of CD8+ T cells in alopecia areata. RNA was extracted and reverse transcribed into cDNA as the sequencing template. Assay: immunoSEQ multiplex PCR; the TCRdb copy retains only in-frame clones and omits some. The repertoire has 150,000 to 200,000 clones, about three fifths of them found once; the top ten carry about 4.3%. The source material was CD4+ T cells sorted from blood. All receptors derive from a human donor in good health.

The rearrangement joins TRBV9 to TRBJ2-1, with D perhaps matching TRBD2 (6 bases). Trimming removed 0 bases at V and 8 bases at J, with 18 bases between. This CDR3 contains 16 residues. Germline V gene data show CDR1 as SGDLS and CDR2 as YYNGEE. The CDR3, as DNA: TGTGCCAGCAGCGTAGACAGGAGGGCCCTCAAGGATGAGCAGTTCTTC. It encodes CASSVDRRALKDEQFF.

The V call is TRBV29-1, the J call TRBJ2-7; possible D gene TRBD1, 5 bases. Trimming took 3 bases from V and 4 from J, leaving 16 bases between them. The CDR3 has 14 amino acids. Germline V gene data show CDR1 as SQVTM and CDR2 as ANQGSEA. CDR3 DNA: TGCAGCGTTGAGTCCCCAGGGAAAGGATACGAGCAGTACTTC. This encodes CSVESPGKGYEQYF.

The chain recombines TRBV28 with TRBJ2-4; D is tentatively TRBD1 or TRBD2 (6 bases each). Germline V lookup: CDR1 MDHEN, CDR2 SYDVKM. The CDR3 extends over 14 amino acids. V lost 3 bases, J lost 7 bases, and 13 bases lay in between. CDR3 coding DNA: TGTGCCAGCAGTTTGCGACAGGCGGGGAACATTCAGTACTTC. It codes for CASSLRQAGNIQYF.